This entry lists 24 T cell receptor beta chains sequenced from one sample in a study of T cell responses to AZD1222 COVID-19 vaccine. Assay used: immunoSEQ multiplex PCR; TCRdb lists only in-frame clones, some missing. Of roughly 160,000 clones listed, 85% to 90% are singletons. The sample consisted of peripheral blood, taken on day 0 of AZD1222 vaccination. Receptor source: an adult in good health.

The gene calls are TRBV7-3 and TRBJ2-5; no reliable D call. The ends were cut back, 2 bases at V and 5 bases at J, with 12 bases in the middle. The CDR3 spans 14 residues. Per the germline V gene, CDR1 is SGHTA and CDR2 is FQGTGA. In nucleotides, the CDR3 is TGTGCCAGCAGCTTATCTGGGCTGGGGGAGACCCAGTACTTC. Encoded protein: CASSLSGLGETQYF. Filled out from reference TRBV7-3 and TRBJ2-5, the complete variable domain reads GAGVSQTPSNKVTEKGKYVELRCDPISGHTALYWYRQSLGQGPEFLIYFQGTGAADDSGLPNDRFFAVRPEGSVSTLKIQRTERGDSAVYLCASSLSGLGETQYFGPGTRLLVL.

This chain uses TRBV6-5 with TRBJ1-2, with 7 bases aligning to TRBD1. The CDR3 contains 13 residues. V trimming: 8 bases; J trimming: 4 bases; junction bases outside the gene matches: 7. CDR1 and CDR2 (germline): MNHEY, SVGAGI. CDR3 bases: TGTGCCAGCTGGACAGGCGGTACCTATGGCTACACCTTC. Protein: CASWTGGTYGYTF.

This chain links TRBV9 with TRBJ2-3; 7 positions agree with TRBD2. Germline V gene lookup returns CDR1 SGDLS and CDR2 YYNGEE. Unmatched junction bases numbered 14, after V lost 0 bases and J lost 7 bases. This CDR3 spans 17 amino acids. CDR3 sequence (DNA): TGTGCCAGCAGCGTAGCGATGGCTAGCGGAGACTCAAATACGCAGTATTTT. This encodes CASSVAMASGDSNTQYF.

This rearrangement joins TRBV12-3 or TRBV12-4 to TRBJ1-1; D remains unclear. This CDR3 is built from 11 residues. V gave up 4 bases and J gave up 6 bases, with 6 bases separating them. CDR3 in DNA: TGTGCCAGCAGTTCAACTTCTGAAGCTTTCTTT. Translated, it gives CASSSTSEAFF.

The chain recombines TRBV4-2 with TRBJ1-6; D might be TRBD1 (5 bases). V shed 0 bases and J shed 9 bases, with 12 bases lying between them. This CDR3 region has 15 residues. From germline, CDR1 is LGHNA and CDR2 YNFKEQ. The CDR3 region has the DNA TGTGCCAGCAGCCAAGATCGGGAGGGGATTTCACCCCTCCACTTT. This translates into CASSQDREGISPLHF.

The chain carries TRBV28 and TRBJ2-3, with TRBD2 matching over 7 bases. The CDR3 covers 13 residues. Germline-derived CDR1 and CDR2 are MDHEN and SYDVKM. The trim removed 10 bases at V and 3 bases at J, leaving 7 bases unmatched. The CDR3 bases are TGTGCCAACCAAGCGGGGCAAACAGATACGCAGTATTTT. This codes for CANQAGQTDTQYF. Full variable domain (remainder filled in from reference TRBV28 and TRBJ2-3): DVKVTQSSRYLVKRTGEKVFLECVQDMDHENMFWYRQDPGLGLRLIYFSYDVKMKEKGDIPEGYSVSREKKERFSLILESASTNQTSMYLCANQAGQTDTQYFGPGTRLTVL.

The chain recombines TRBV10-1 with TRBJ2-5; D gene ambiguous. This CDR3 region has 13 residues. From germline, CDR1 is WNHNN and CDR2 SYGVQD (reference sequence). With 4 bases removed from V and 5 bases from J, the gap between germline ends came to 11 bases. CDR3 coding DNA: TGCGCCAGCAGTGGCGAAGGGTGGGAGACCCAGTACTTC. It codes for CASSGEGWETQYF.

This chain joins TRBV9 and TRBJ1-1; D not certain. Trimming removed 0 bases from V and 4 bases from J, with 10 bases in between. Germline V gene data show CDR1 as SGDLS and CDR2 as YYNGEE. The CDR3 loop spans 14 amino acids. The CDR3 region has the DNA TGTGCCAGCAGCGTAGATCTTACAAGCACTGAAGCTTTCTTT. Amino acids: CASSVDLTSTEAFF.

The chain has TRBV6-1 and TRBJ1-3; weak D call: TRBD1 (6 bases). This CDR3 is built from 15 residues. CDR1 is MNHNS and CDR2 is SASEGT in the germline V gene. V was clipped by 5 bases and J by 0 bases, with 11 bases between them. For the CDR3, the DNA is TGTGCCAGCAGTAAAAGACAGGACTCTGGAAACACCATATATTTT. Amino acid sequence: CASSKRQDSGNTIYF.

The chain combines TRBV19 with TRBJ2-7; D may match TRBD1 or TRBD2 (5 bases each). CDR1 and CDR2 (germline): LNHDA, SQIVND (reference sequence). V shed 3 bases and J shed 0 bases, with 15 bases lying between them. The CDR3 is made up of 16 amino acids. The CDR3 DNA sequence: TGTGCCAGTAGTATGGCCGGGACCGTGAGCTCCTACGAGCAGTACTTC. Translating gives CASSMAGTVSSYEQYF.

The chain couples TRBV7-9 to TRBJ2-2; the D gene is possibly TRBD2 (5 bases). With 5 bases removed from V and 1 base from J, the gap between germline ends came to 8 bases. The CDR3 extends over 14 amino acids. Germline CDR1 SEHNR, CDR2 FQNEAQ (reference sequence). Here the CDR3 DNA reads TGTGCCAGCAGCCCCGAGGGGAACACCGGGGAGCTGTTTTTT. Amino acid sequence: CASSPEGNTGELFF.

V and J are TRBV19 and TRBJ2-1; 8 nucleotides line up with TRBD2. J was trimmed by 8 bases and V by 5 bases; bases with no gene match: 8. Germline V CDR1 and CDR2: LNHDA, SQIVND (reference sequence). The length of the CDR3 is 14 residues. The CDR3 loop reads CASSAVAGLDEQFF. The CDR3 DNA sequence: TGTGCCAGTAGTGCGGTAGCGGGGTTAGATGAGCAGTTCTTC.

The chain carries TRBV18 and TRBJ1-1; TRBD1 agrees at 9 bases. V trimming: 3 bases; J trimming: 3 bases; junction bases outside the gene matches: 2. In germline, CDR1 is KGHSH, CDR2 LQKENI. This CDR3 comprises 14 residues. The CDR3, as DNA: TGTGCCAGCTCACCTCGGACAGGGGACACTGAAGCTTTCTTT. Its protein is CASSPRTGDTEAFF.

The V gene is TRBV7-8, the J gene TRBJ1-5; 7 bases are a match to TRBD1. The CDR3 has 18 amino acids. Germline V gene lookup returns CDR1 SGHVS and CDR2 FQNEAQ. The V segment lost 1 base and the J segment 1 base; nucleotides outside the gene matches: 10. The CDR3 here is CASSLGRGPTGSNQPQHF. As DNA, the CDR3 is TGTGCCAGCAGCTTAGGGCGGGGGCCGACAGGGAGCAATCAGCCCCAGCATTTT.

V usage is TRBV5-6 and J usage is TRBJ2-1; 8 positions agree with TRBD1. The CDR3 is 13 residues long. Germline assignment: CDR1 SGHDT and CDR2 YYEEEE. The V and J ends lost 0 bases and 9 bases, in that order; junction bases with no gene match: 2. This CDR3 is CASSLVQGGEQFF. The CDR3 region has the DNA TGTGCCAGCAGCTTGGTACAGGGGGGTGAGCAGTTCTTC.

The chain carries TRBV25-1 and TRBJ1-1; D may be TRBD1 (5 bases). The ends were cut back, 1 base at V and 7 bases at J, with 10 bases in the middle. CDR3 size: 13 residues. Germline loops: CDR1 MGHDK, CDR2 SYGVNS. In DNA, the CDR3 is TGTGCCAGCAGTGAATGGTTGACAGATGAAGCTTTCTTT. It encodes CASSEWLTDEAFF. Supplemented by reference TRBV25-1 and TRBJ1-1, the full variable domain reads EADIYQTPRYLVIGTGKKITLECSQTMGHDKMYWYQQDPGMELHLIHYSYGVNSTEKGDLSSESTVSRIRTEHFPLTLESARPSHTSQYLCASSEWLTDEAFFGQGTRLTVV.

This clone occurred a few times. V is TRBV14 and J is TRBJ2-7, with 10 bases matching TRBD1. This CDR3 has 18 amino acids. V lost 6 bases, J lost 2 bases, and 16 bases stayed unmatched. From germline, CDR1 is SGHDN and CDR2 FVKESK. The CDR3 protein is CASSVTGTGVKGAYEQYV. CDR3 nucleotide sequence: TGTGCCAGCAGTGTTACCGGGACAGGGGTAAAAGGGGCCTACGAGCAGTACGTC.

The genes are TRBV3-1 (or the pseudogene TRBV3-2) and TRBJ1-2, with unresolved D. The V gene lost 2 bases and the J gene lost 7 bases, with 14 bases spanning the gap. The germline CDR1 and CDR2 sequences are LGHDT and YNNKEL (reference sequence). The CDR3 contains 14 residues. DNA of the CDR3: TGTGCCAGCAGCCAACCTGCGTCGAGGGTTGGCTACACCTTC. It translates to CASSQPASRVGYTF.

This chain connects TRBV7-9 to TRBJ2-1, with D perhaps TRBD2 (5 bases). The CDR3 length is 14 residues. Germline lookup yields CDR1 SEHNR and CDR2 FQNEAQ (reference sequence). V was trimmed by 5 bases and J by 5 bases, leaving 13 bases between them. CDR3 nucleotides: TGTGCCAGCAGCCGGACTTTCGGGAACAATGAGCAGTTCTTC. Translation gives CASSRTFGNNEQFF.

The chain recombines TRBV19 with TRBJ1-1; no firm D call. The CDR3 is made up of 15 amino acids. CDR1 is LNHDA, CDR2 SQIVND, per germline (reference sequence). The V gene lost 2 bases and the J gene lost 4 bases, with 14 bases spanning the gap. The CDR3 coding sequence is TGTGCCAGTAGTATACACATCTCTTTGATCACTGAAGCTTTCTTT. Its protein product is CASSIHISLITEAFF.

V is TRBV6-5 and J is TRBJ2-3; TRBD2 matches 11 bases. V shed 4 bases and J 4 bases; nucleotides not matched to a gene: 4. Germline V gives CDR1 MNHEY, CDR2 SVGAGI. This CDR3 contains 15 residues. Written as DNA, the CDR3 is TGTGCCAGCAGTTCTACTAGCGGGGGATCAGATACGCAGTATTTT. This codes for CASSSTSGGSDTQYF.

V gene TRBV2 combines with J gene TRBJ2-7; D might be TRBD1 (5 bases). This CDR3 comprises 13 residues. The germline V gene has CDR1 SNHLY and CDR2 FYNNEI. The ends were cut back, 2 bases at V and 1 base at J, with 6 bases in the middle. DNA of the CDR3: TGTGCCAGCAGTGAACAGGGATCCTACGAGCAGTACTTC. This sequence encodes CASSEQGSYEQYF.

The chain has TRBV11-2 and TRBJ1-1; perhaps TRBD1 as D (5 bases). The CDR3 length is 16 residues. Trimming removed 1 base at V and 5 bases at J, with 17 bases between. The germline gives CDR1 SGHAT, CDR2 FQNNGV. The CDR3: CASSLVWGRAVTEAFF. CDR3 nucleotides: TGTGCCAGCAGCTTAGTGTGGGGCAGGGCGGTTACTGAAGCTTTCTTT.

The rearrangement uses TRBV10-1 and TRBJ2-3; TRBD1 agrees at 7 bases. J gave up 2 bases and V 0 bases, and 2 bases lay outside the gene matches. The CDR3 spans 15 residues. Germline V gene sequence: CDR1 WNHNN, CDR2 SYGVQD (reference sequence). The DNA of the CDR3 is TGCGCCAGCAGTGAGTCGGGACAGCCCACAGATACGCAGTATTTT. Translation gives CASSESGQPTDTQYF.